These 25 T cell receptor beta chains were sequenced from one sample in a study of T cell repertoires in cytomegalovirus infection. TCRdb re-derived calls from the reads in MiXCR, one entry per CDR3 protein. The profile shows 450,000 to 550,000 distinct CDR3 sequences, more than 40% of them singletons. The antigens for these receptors are not known. The sample in question was cultured PBMCs, obtained from culture after CMV antigen stimulation. All receptors derive from a human donor in good health (CMV status not recorded). Some clones in this sample may be carry-over from other donors' samples.

This clonotype showed up just a few times. The rearrangement joins TRBV12-3 or TRBV12-4 to TRBJ1-2, with D possibly being TRBD1 (5 bases). Trimming took off 3 bases at V and 2 bases at J, with 7 bases between the two ends. The CDR3 consists of 13 residues. The CDR3: CASSFTGNYGYTF. DNA of the CDR3: TGTGCCAGCAGTTTTACAGGAAACTATGGCTACACCTTC.

The V gene is TRBV7-6, the J gene TRBJ1-4; 9 bases are a match to TRBD1. Trimming removed 5 bases from V and 8 bases from J; junction bases left unmatched: 9. CDR3 size: 15 residues. From germline, CDR1 is SGHVS and CDR2 FNYEAQ. For the CDR3, the DNA is TGTGCCAGCAGCAGGGGGACAGGGTCGAGGGAAAAACTGTTTTTT. This gives the protein CASSRGTGSREKLFF. Full variable domain (missing parts from reference TRBV7-6 and TRBJ1-4): GAGVSQSPRYKVTKRGQDVALRCDPISGHVSLYWYRQALGQGPEFLTYFNYEAQQDKSGLPNDRFSAERPEGSISTLTIQRTEQRDSAMYRCASSRGTGSREKLFFGSGTQLSVL.

CDR3 region: CASSQDSHKGDEQFF. The CDR3 nucleotides read TGTGCCAGCAGCCAAGACAGCCACAAGGGAGATGAGCAGTTCTTC. V usage is TRBV7-6 and J usage is TRBJ2-1; D may be TRBD1 or TRBD2 (5 bases each). This CDR3 is built from 15 residues. Germline CDR1 SGHVS, CDR2 FNYEAQ. Trimming took 5 bases from V and 8 from J, leaving 19 bases between them.

V is TRBV7-9 and J is TRBJ2-2; possible D gene TRBD2, 5 bases. The length of the CDR3 is 17 residues. Germline CDR1 and CDR2: SEHNR and FQNEAQ (reference sequence). Deletions cut 1 base from V and 5 bases from J, with 17 bases between. The DNA of the CDR3 is TGTGCCAGCAGCTTAGATCTTGTTCGGGATCCGACCGGGGAGCTGTTTTTT. The encoded protein is CASSLDLVRDPTGELFF.

CDR3 in amino acids: CSVTITYNEQFF. CDR3 coding DNA: TGCAGCGTCACAATTACCTACAATGAGCAGTTCTTC. The rearrangement joins TRBV29-1 to TRBJ2-1, with unresolved D. V shed 6 bases and J shed 2 bases, with 8 bases lying between them. The CDR3 totals 12 residues. CDR1 is SQVTM, CDR2 ANQGSEA, per germline.

The chain couples TRBV5-4 to TRBJ2-3, with a possible D match to TRBD2 (6 bases). Trimming took 4 bases from V and 0 from J, leaving 15 bases between them. Looked up from germline, CDR1 is SGHNT and CDR2 is YYREEE (reference sequence). There are 16 residues in the CDR3. The CDR3 DNA sequence: TGTGCCAGCAGCCCCGGGACTTTCACTAGCACAGATACGCAGTATTTT. Protein product: CASSPGTFTSTDTQYF.

The sample holds a few counts of this clonotype. Here the CDR3 reads CASRKGRASTNEKLFF. DNA of the CDR3: TGTGCCAGCAGGAAGGGCAGAGCTTCAACTAATGAAAAACTGTTTTTT. The chain uses TRBV6-6 and TRBJ1-4; D unresolved. Germline CDR1 is MNHNY and CDR2 is SVGAGI (reference sequence). Trimming removed 6 bases at V and 0 bases at J, with 14 bases between. CDR3 length: 16 residues.

In this sample, this clonotype turned up a few times. The chain links TRBV5-1 to TRBJ2-1; possible D gene TRBD1, 6 bases. Germline loops: CDR1 SGHRS, CDR2 YFSETQ. This CDR3 is 14 amino acids long. The V end was cut by 4 bases, the J end by 9 bases, with 17 bases between. CDR3 in amino acids: CASSATGGSLEQFF. The CDR3 DNA reads as TGCGCCAGCAGCGCCACTGGGGGCTCTCTTGAGCAGTTCTTC.

For the CDR3, the DNA is TGTGCCAGCAGACACCGGGCAGGGCTTAACTATGGCTACACCTTC. Protein: CASRHRAGLNYGYTF. The V gene is TRBV27, the J gene TRBJ1-2; tentatively, D is TRBD1 (5 bases). The CDR3 is made up of 15 amino acids. Trimming removed 6 bases at V and 1 base at J, with 15 bases between. Germline V gene lookup returns CDR1 MNHEY and CDR2 SMNVEV (reference sequence).

This clonotype was seen a handful of times. This rearrangement joins TRBV7-2 to TRBJ2-2; 9 bases align to TRBD2. Germline assignment: CDR1 SGHTA and CDR2 FQGNSA. The V segment lost 7 bases and the J segment 5 bases; nucleotides outside the gene matches: 11. CDR3 length equals 16 residues. In DNA, the CDR3 is TGTGCCAGCAATGTCGACCTAGCGGGAATGACCGGGGAGCTGTTTTTT. It encodes CASNVDLAGMTGELFF.

The rearrangement joins TRBV29-1 to TRBJ2-7; 7 nucleotides match TRBD2. From germline, CDR1 is SQVTM and CDR2 ANQGSEA. The J segment lost 3 bases and the V segment lost 1 base, leaving 12 bases of the junction unmatched. CDR3 length equals 16 residues. CDR3 bases: TGCAGCGTTGAAGGGGACCCGACGACGGGGGGCTACGAGCAGTACTTC. Translation gives CSVEGDPTTGGYEQYF.

This clonotype turned up a few times. J is TRBJ2-7 and V is TRBV7-8, with TRBD1 matching 7 bases. The ends lost 3 bases at V and 4 bases at J; junction bases unmatched: 6. The CDR3 is made up of 14 amino acids. CDR1 and CDR2 from the germline V gene are SGHVS and FQNEAQ. Here the CDR3 reads CASSFTGTDYEQYF. CDR3 in DNA: TGTGCCAGCAGCTTCACCGGGACAGATTACGAGCAGTACTTC.

This clonotype was counted between two and nine times. This chain links TRBV4-3 with TRBJ2-7; no reliable D call. Germline CDR1 LGHNA, CDR2 YSLEER. V lost 0 bases to trimming and J lost 3 bases, with 6 bases between them. The CDR3 covers 13 residues. The CDR3 sequence is CASSQDGVYEQYF. The DNA for the CDR3 is TGCGCCAGCAGCCAAGATGGGGTCTACGAGCAGTACTTC.

The chain combines TRBV7-2 with TRBJ1-5; possible D gene TRBD1, 6 bases. The CDR3 covers 15 residues. The V end lost 5 bases, the J end lost 0 bases, and 11 bases lay between the germline ends. From germline, CDR1 is SGHTA and CDR2 FQGNSA. The CDR3 sequence is CASSVYRDSNQPQHF. For the CDR3, the DNA is TGTGCCAGCAGCGTGTACAGGGATAGCAATCAGCCCCAGCATTTT. The whole variable domain, remainder taken from reference TRBV7-2 and TRBJ1-5, is GAGVSQSPSNKVTEKGKDVELRCDPISGHTALYWYRQSLGQGLEFLIYFQGNSAPDKSGLPSDRFSAERTGGSVSTLTIQRTQQEDSAVYLCASSVYRDSNQPQHFGDGTRLSIL.

The chain employs TRBV7-9 and TRBJ2-1, with 9 bases identical to TRBD2. This CDR3 comprises 16 residues. Germline CDR1 reads SEHNR; CDR2 reads FQNEAQ (reference sequence). V gave up 8 bases and J gave up 5 bases; unmatched junction bases: 13. This chain's CDR3 is CASDFLAGESHNEQFF. The CDR3, as DNA: TGTGCCAGCGACTTCTTAGCGGGAGAGTCTCACAATGAGCAGTTCTTC.

There are many counts of this clonotype. The chain joins TRBV7-2 to TRBJ2-1, with D unresolved. CDR3 length: 14 residues. Trimming pared 5 bases from V and 0 bases from J, leaving 8 bases between. The germline V gene has CDR1 SGHTA and CDR2 FQGNSA. This CDR3 reads CASSPQSSYNEQFF. DNA for the CDR3: TGTGCCAGCAGCCCACAAAGCTCCTACAATGAGCAGTTCTTC.

In this sample, this clonotype turned up a few times. The chain uses TRBV27 and TRBJ1-5, with a weak D call TRBD1 (5 bases). Trimming cost V 1 base and J 0 bases, with 7 bases left between them. This CDR3 has 15 residues. Germline values: CDR1 MNHEY, CDR2 SMNVEV (reference sequence). This CDR3 reads CASSLWGDSNQPQHF. The CDR3 DNA reads as TGTGCCAGCAGTTTATGGGGGGATAGCAATCAGCCCCAGCATTTT.

V and J are TRBV27 and TRBJ2-6; unclear D gene. Germline loops: CDR1 MNHEY, CDR2 SMNVEV (reference sequence). The CDR3 is 14 amino acids. Trimming removed 3 bases at V and 1 base at J, with 4 bases between. CDR3 residues: CASSFQSGANVLTF. CDR3 DNA sequence: TGTGCCAGCAGTTTTCAATCTGGGGCCAACGTCCTGACTTTC. Using reference TRBV27 and TRBJ2-6 for the parts outside the CDR3, the full variable domain is EAQVTQNPRYLITVTGKKLTVTCSQNMNHEYMSWYRQDPGLGLRQIYYSMNVEVTDKGDVPEGYKVSRKEKRNFPLILESPSPNQTSLYFCASSFQSGANVLTFGAGSRLTVL.

The chain carries TRBV7-2 and TRBJ2-4; no clear D gene. Trimming cost V 1 base and J 13 bases, with 17 bases left between them. Germline lookup yields CDR1 SGHTA and CDR2 FQGNSA. The CDR3 consists of 14 residues. The CDR3 protein is CASSLVGGELGQYF. DNA for the CDR3: TGTGCCAGCAGCTTAGTCGGCGGTGAGTTGGGACAGTACTTC.

The V gene is TRBV7-6, the J gene TRBJ2-2; D might be TRBD1 (5 bases). CDR1 and CDR2 from the germline V gene are SGHVS and FNYEAQ. V lost 4 bases to trimming and J lost 6 bases, with 9 bases between them. CDR3 length: 13 amino acids. Here the CDR3 reads CASSSQGPGELFF. CDR3 sequence (DNA): TGTGCCAGCAGCTCGCAGGGCCCCGGGGAGCTGTTTTTT.

This clonotype was seen more than once but under ten times. The chain has TRBV7-2 and TRBJ2-2; D not certain. CDR1 and CDR2 (germline): SGHTA, FQGNSA. The V end lost 8 bases, the J end lost 1 base, and 11 bases lay between the germline ends. CDR3 length equals 14 residues. CDR3 sequence reads: CASEAAKNTGELFF. The CDR3, as DNA: TGTGCCAGCGAGGCCGCTAAGAACACCGGGGAGCTGTTTTTT.

V is TRBV7-8 and J is TRBJ2-1; TRBD1 matches at 11 bases. The germline gives CDR1 SGHVS, CDR2 FQNEAQ. The CDR3 contains 16 residues. Trimming took 5 bases from V and 5 from J; bases not matched to a gene: 8. CDR3 sequence reads: CASSHRRDRGDNEQFF. CDR3 DNA sequence: TGTGCCAGCAGCCACCGCCGGGACAGGGGGGACAATGAGCAGTTCTTC.

This chain connects TRBV7-2 to TRBJ1-4, with 9 nucleotides matching TRBD1. Unmatched junction bases numbered 2, after V lost 4 bases and J lost 5 bases. CDR3 size: 14 residues. In germline, CDR1 is SGHTA, CDR2 FQGNSA. The CDR3 DNA reads as TGTGCCAGCAGCTGGGACAGGGACAATGAAAAACTGTTTTTT. Translated, it gives CASSWDRDNEKLFF. The whole variable domain, remainder taken from reference TRBV7-2 and TRBJ1-4, is GAGVSQSPSNKVTEKGKDVELRCDPISGHTALYWYRQSLGQGLEFLIYFQGNSAPDKSGLPSDRFSAERTGGSVSTLTIQRTQQEDSAVYLCASSWDRDNEKLFFGSGTQLSVL.

In this sample, this clonotype turned up a few times. This chain connects TRBV20-1 to TRBJ1-6; D unresolved. The CDR3 is 15 amino acids. Trimming stripped 6 bases from V and 0 bases from J, with 12 bases between. Looked up from germline, CDR1 is DFQATT and CDR2 is SNEGSKA (reference sequence). The chain's CDR3 is CSAPGQSSYNSPLHF. The CDR3 coding sequence is TGCAGTGCCCCAGGCCAGAGCTCCTATAATTCACCCCTCCACTTT.

The genes are TRBV6-1 and TRBJ1-1, with 7 bases matching TRBD1. CDR1 and CDR2 (germline): MNHNS, SASEGT. Losses at the gene ends were 6 bases for V and 3 bases for J; bases not matched to a gene: 22. The CDR3 is made up of 19 amino acids. CDR3 DNA sequence: TGTGCCAGCAGAGGGGGCACGGGGGGGCTGTATTACGAAGACACTGAAGCTTTCTTT. Protein: CASRGGTGGLYYEDTEAFF.